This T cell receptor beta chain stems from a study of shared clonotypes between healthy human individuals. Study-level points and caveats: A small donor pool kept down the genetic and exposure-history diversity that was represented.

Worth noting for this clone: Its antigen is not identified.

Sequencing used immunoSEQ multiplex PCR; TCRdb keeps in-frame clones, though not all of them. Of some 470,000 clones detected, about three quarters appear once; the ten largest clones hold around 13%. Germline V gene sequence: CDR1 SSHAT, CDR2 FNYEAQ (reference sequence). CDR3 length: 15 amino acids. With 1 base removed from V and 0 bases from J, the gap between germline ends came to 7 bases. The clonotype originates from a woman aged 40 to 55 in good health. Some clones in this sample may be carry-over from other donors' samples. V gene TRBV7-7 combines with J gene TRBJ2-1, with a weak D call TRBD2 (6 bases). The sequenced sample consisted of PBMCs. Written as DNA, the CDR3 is TGTGCCAGCAGCTTAGTACTAGCCTCCTACAATGAGCAGTTCTTC. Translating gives CASSLVLASYNEQFF.